Here is one TCR beta chain with its context. Its antigen remains unknown. This CDR3 spans 19 amino acids. Trimming took off 0 bases at V and 9 bases at J, with 28 bases between the two ends. Germline CDR1 SGHRS, CDR2 YFSETQ. This sample stems from a study of cytomegalovirus exposure and HLA in healthy donors. Turning to the study itself: About 79 million unique TCRs from HLA-typed donors were held in an early data release. Whole-study results and caveats: HLA alleles were associated with roughly 15,000 TCR beta sequences in a later analysis at 0.05 false discovery rate. Segments of the TCR beta V type were, in most cases, productive about 87% or about 30% of the time in an earlier analysis.

The donors, nominally healthy at sampling, likely had unrecorded immune exposures. PCR used 60 Vbeta primers and 13 Jbeta primers. The protocol was immunoSEQ multiplex PCR, while the TCRdb copy is restricted to in-frame clones and leaves out a portion. Here the sample spans 170,000 or so clones, about 79% being singletons. The chain couples TRBV5-1 to TRBJ1-3, with D possibly TRBD1 on 6 matching bases. Sequenced: PBMCs. This sequence originates from a man aged 50 to 60 in good health and CMV-seropositive. The CDR3 sequence: CASSLGRGTTSSLVSTIYF. CDR3 nucleotides: TGCGCCAGCAGCTTGGGCAGGGGAACCACCTCGTCACTGGTTAGCACCATATATTTT.